The 2 T cell receptor beta chains presented below share a single source sample, sequenced in a study of T cells in Graves' hyperthyroidism and ophthalmopathy. There were TCR beta CDR3 regions amplified from RNA transcripts. The TCR CDR3 was amplified in a first-round RT-PCR using the HTBI primer set. TCRdb used MiXCR to reprocess the multiplex PCR reads, holding one entry per CDR3 protein. The sample holds 370,000 or so distinct CDR3 sequences, 20% to 30% seen once. Source material: blood. The receptors stem from a man aged 50-60 years with Graves' hyperthyroidism.

This clonotype was counted only a few times. The chain joins TRBV11-2 to TRBJ1-4, with D possibly being TRBD1 (5 bases). Germline CDR1 and CDR2: SGHAT and FQNNGV. The length of the CDR3 is 14 residues. Trimming removed 7 bases at V and 0 bases at J, with 9 bases between. The CDR3 DNA reads as TGTGCCAGCAACACAGGTGCAACTAATGAAAAACTGTTTTTT. It is translated as CASNTGATNEKLFF.

This clonotype was seen a few times. This chain joins TRBV7-9 and TRBJ2-1; 9 bases are shared with TRBD1. The V and J ends lost 5 bases and 4 bases, in that order; junction bases with no gene match: 6. This CDR3 spans 15 amino acids. The germline gives CDR1 SEHNR, CDR2 FQNEAQ (reference sequence). The DNA of the CDR3 is TGTGCCAGCAGCCGTACAGGGGGCTTTTACAATGAGCAGTTCTTC. Amino acid sequence: CASSRTGGFYNEQFF.